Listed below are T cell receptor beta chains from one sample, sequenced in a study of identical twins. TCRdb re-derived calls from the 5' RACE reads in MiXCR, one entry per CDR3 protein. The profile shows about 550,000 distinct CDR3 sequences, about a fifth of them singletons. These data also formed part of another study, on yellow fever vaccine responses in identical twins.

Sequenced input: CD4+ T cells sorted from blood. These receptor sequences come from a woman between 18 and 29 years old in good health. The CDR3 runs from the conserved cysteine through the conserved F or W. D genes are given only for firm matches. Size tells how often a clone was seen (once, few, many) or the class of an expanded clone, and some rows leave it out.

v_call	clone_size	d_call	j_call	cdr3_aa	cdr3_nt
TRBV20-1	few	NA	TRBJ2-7	CSAPVPSVPLPISYEQYF	TGCAGTGCCCCTGTACCAAGCGTGCCCCTACCGATCTCCTACGAGCAGTACTTC
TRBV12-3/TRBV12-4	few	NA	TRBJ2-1	CASSFSGLSYNEQFF	TGTGCCAGCAGTTTCTCGGGGCTCTCCTACAATGAGCAGTTCTTC
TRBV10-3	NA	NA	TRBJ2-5	CATQGGTETQYF	TGTGCCACCCAGGGGGGGACGGAGACCCAGTACTTC
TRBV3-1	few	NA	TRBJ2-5	CASSQERPGTFETQYF	TGTGCCAGCAGCCAAGAGCGGCCAGGGACGTTCGAGACCCAGTACTTC
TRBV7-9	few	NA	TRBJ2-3	CASSPTPLDTQYF	TGTGCCAGCAGCCCGACCCCGTTAGATACGCAGTATTTT
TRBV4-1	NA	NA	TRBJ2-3	CASSQARGEGTDTQYF	TGCGCCAGCAGCCAAGCAAGGGGCGAGGGCACAGATACGCAGTATTTT
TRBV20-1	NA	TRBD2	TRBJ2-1	CSARATREKFF	TGCAGTGCTAGAGCTACGCGGGAGAAGTTCTTC
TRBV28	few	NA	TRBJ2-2	CATNTGKTGELFF	TGTGCCACCAATACAGGGAAAACCGGGGAGCTGTTTTTT
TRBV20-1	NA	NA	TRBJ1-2	CSARDVQGTPLGYTF	TGCAGTGCTAGAGATGTCCAGGGGACTCCACTCGGCTACACCTTC
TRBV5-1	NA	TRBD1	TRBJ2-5	CASKPGTGLSGGVQETQYF	TGCGCCAGTAAACCCGGGACAGGGTTAAGTGGAGGAGTCCAAGAGACCCAGTACTTC
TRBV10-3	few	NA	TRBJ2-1	CAIRGPPRDNEQFF	TGTGCCATCAGAGGACCTCCTCGGGACAATGAGCAGTTCTTC
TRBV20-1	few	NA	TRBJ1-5	CSATAGGQPQHF	TGCAGTGCTACCGCGGGGGGTCAGCCCCAGCATTTT
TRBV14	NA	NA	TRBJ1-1	CASSQGMTNTEAFF	TGTGCCAGCAGCCAAGGGATGACTAACACTGAAGCTTTCTTT
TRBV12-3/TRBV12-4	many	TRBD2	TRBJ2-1	CASSPGLAGYNEQFF	TGCGCCAGCAGCCCGGGACTAGCGGGGTACAATGAGCAGTTCTTC
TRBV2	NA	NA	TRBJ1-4	CASSEALKEKLFF	TGTGCCAGCAGTGAAGCGCTTAAGGAAAAACTGTTTTTT
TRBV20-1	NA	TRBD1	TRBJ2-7	CSACTGDQTYEQYF	TGCAGTGCTTGCACAGGGGATCAAACCTACGAGCAGTACTTC
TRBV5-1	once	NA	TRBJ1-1	CASSPPLAGNTEAFF	TGCGCCAGCAGCCCTCCCTTGGCCGGGAACACTGAAGCTTTCTTT
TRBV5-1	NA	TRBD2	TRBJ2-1	CASSLAEAGGPNEQFF	TGCGCCAGCAGCTTGGCTGAAGCGGGAGGGCCGAATGAGCAGTTCTTC
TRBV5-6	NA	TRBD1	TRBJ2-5	CASSRGQGAETQYF	TGTGCCAGCAGCAGGGGACAGGGGGCAGAGACCCAGTACTTC
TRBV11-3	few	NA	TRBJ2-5	CASSLDQRETQYF	TGTGCCAGCAGCTTAGATCAAAGAGAGACCCAGTACTTC
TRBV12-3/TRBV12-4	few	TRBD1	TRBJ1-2	CASSSGTEHGYTF	TGTGCCAGCAGTTCCGGGACAGAGCATGGCTACACCTTC
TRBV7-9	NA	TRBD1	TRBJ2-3	CASSPKPGQLTDTQYF	TGTGCCAGCAGTCCCAAACCGGGACAGCTCACAGATACGCAGTATTTT
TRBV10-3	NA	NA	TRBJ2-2	CAIRGAGELFF	TGTGCCATCAGAGGGGCCGGGGAGCTGTTTTTT
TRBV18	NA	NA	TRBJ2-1	CASSHYLAVSSYNEQFF	TGTGCCAGCTCACATTATTTAGCGGTTAGCTCCTACAATGAGCAGTTCTTC
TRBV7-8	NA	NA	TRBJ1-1	CASSLEIGTEAFF	TGTGCCAGCAGCTTAGAGATTGGCACTGAAGCTTTCTTT
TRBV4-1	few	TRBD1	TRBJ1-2	CASSQSGQGRAGYTF	TGCGCCAGCAGCCAAAGCGGACAGGGGCGAGCTGGCTACACCTTC
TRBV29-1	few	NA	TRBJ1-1	CSARWVAEKNEAFF	TGCAGCGCAAGATGGGTGGCAGAGAAAAATGAAGCTTTCTTT
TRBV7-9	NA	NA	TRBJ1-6	CASSFGGNNSPLHF	TGTGCCAGCAGCTTTGGGGGGAATAATTCACCCCTCCACTTT
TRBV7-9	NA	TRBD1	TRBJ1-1	CASSSETGTTEAFF	TGTGCCAGCAGCTCAGAGACAGGGACCACTGAAGCTTTCTTT
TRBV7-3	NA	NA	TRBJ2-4	CASSPTDQQAKNIQYF	TGTGCCAGCAGCCCGACGGACCAACAAGCCAAAAACATTCAGTACTTC
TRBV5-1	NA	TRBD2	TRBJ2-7	CASQMGSGRMNEQYF	TGCGCCAGCCAGATGGGTAGCGGGAGGATGAACGAGCAGTACTTC
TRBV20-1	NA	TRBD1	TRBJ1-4	CSAPDRGRTNEKLFF	TGCAGTGCCCCGGACAGGGGTAGGACTAATGAAAAACTGTTTTTT
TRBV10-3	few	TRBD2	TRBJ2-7	CAISVQAGVDEQYF	TGTGCCATCAGTGTGCAAGCGGGAGTGGACGAGCAGTACTTC
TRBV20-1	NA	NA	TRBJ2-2	CSAPPRGLNTGELFF	TGCAGTGCCCCACCCAGGGGACTAAACACCGGGGAGCTGTTTTTT
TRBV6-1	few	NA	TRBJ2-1	CASSRSNEQFF	TGTGCCAGCAGCCGTAGCAATGAGCAGTTCTTC
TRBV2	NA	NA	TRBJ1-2	CASTRGGAIYGYTF	TGTGCCAGCACCCGGGGGGGCGCGATCTATGGCTACACCTTC
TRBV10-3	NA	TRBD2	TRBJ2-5	CAISESGAARQTQYF	TGTGCCATCAGTGAGAGCGGGGCAGCTCGGCAGACCCAGTACTTC
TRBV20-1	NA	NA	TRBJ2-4	CSARERSTLAKNIQYF	TGCAGTGCTAGAGAAAGGTCCACCCTAGCCAAAAACATTCAGTACTTC
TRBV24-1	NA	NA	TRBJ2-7	CATSDRDIYEQYF	TGTGCCACCAGTGACCGGGACATCTACGAGCAGTACTTC
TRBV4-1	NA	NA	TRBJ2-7	CASSQVPSPYEQYF	TGCGCCAGCAGCCAAGTTCCTAGCCCCTACGAGCAGTACTTC
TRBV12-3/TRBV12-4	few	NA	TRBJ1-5	CASSLNYNQPQHF	TGTGCCAGCAGTTTAAATTACAATCAGCCCCAGCATTTT
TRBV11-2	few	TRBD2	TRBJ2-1	CASSSGLAGGRSYNEQFF	TGTGCCAGCAGCTCGGGACTAGCGGGGGGGCGGTCCTACAATGAGCAGTTCTTC
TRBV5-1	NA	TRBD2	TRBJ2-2	CASSPDGTRNTGELFF	TGCGCCAGCAGCCCGGATGGGACTAGGAACACCGGGGAGCTGTTTTTT
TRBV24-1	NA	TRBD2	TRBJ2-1	CATSPGSSGVYNEQFF	TGTGCCACCAGTCCCGGGTCTAGCGGGGTCTACAATGAGCAGTTCTTC
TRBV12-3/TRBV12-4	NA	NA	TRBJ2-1	CASGRASSYNEQFF	TGTGCCAGCGGTCGGGCGAGCTCCTACAATGAGCAGTTCTTC